The entry below describes one TCR beta chain. Other DNA sequences in this sample translate to the same CDR3. Assay: immunoSEQ multiplex PCR; the TCRdb copy retains only in-frame clones and omits some. The sample includes some 2 million clones, approximately 94% of them seen just once. This entry is derived from a study of shared clonotypes between healthy human individuals. The CDR3 contains 13 residues. V shed 3 bases, J shed 4 bases, and the junction held 3 bases outside the gene matches. In germline, CDR1 is SGDLS, CDR2 YYNGEE. CD8 cells classed as naive were CD45RO-negative and positively selected for CCR7, excluding terminally differentiated effector memory CD45RA+ cells.

The sample was naive CD8+ T cells sorted from blood. The rearrangement joins TRBV9 to TRBJ1-1; 7 bases are a match to TRBD1. The clonotype was recovered from a man younger than 35 in good health. The CDR3 DNA is TGTGCCAGCAGCGCCCCAGGGGGCACTGAAGCTTTCTTT. Translation: CASSAPGGTEAFF.